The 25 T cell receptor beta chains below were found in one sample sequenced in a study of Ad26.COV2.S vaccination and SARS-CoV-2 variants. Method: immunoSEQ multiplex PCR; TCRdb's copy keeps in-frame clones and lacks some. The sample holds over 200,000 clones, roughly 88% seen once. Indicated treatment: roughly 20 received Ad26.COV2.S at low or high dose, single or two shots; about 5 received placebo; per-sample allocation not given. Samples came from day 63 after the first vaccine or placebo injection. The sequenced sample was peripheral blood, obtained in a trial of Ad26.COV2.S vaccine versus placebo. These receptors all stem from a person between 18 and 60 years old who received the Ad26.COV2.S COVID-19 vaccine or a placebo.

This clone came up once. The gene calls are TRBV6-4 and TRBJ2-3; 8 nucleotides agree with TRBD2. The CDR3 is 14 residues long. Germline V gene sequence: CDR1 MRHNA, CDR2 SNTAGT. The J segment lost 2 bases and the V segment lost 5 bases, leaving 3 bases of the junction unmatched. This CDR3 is CASSHSGTTDTQYF. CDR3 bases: TGTGCCAGCAGTCATAGCGGGACCACAGATACGCAGTATTTT.

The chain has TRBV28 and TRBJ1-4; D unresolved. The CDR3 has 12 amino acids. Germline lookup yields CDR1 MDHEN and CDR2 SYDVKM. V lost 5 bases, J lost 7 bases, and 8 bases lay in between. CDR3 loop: CASSQPFEKLFF. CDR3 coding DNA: TGTGCCAGCAGTCAACCCTTTGAAAAACTGTTTTTT. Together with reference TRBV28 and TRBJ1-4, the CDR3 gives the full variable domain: DVKVTQSSRYLVKRTGEKVFLECVQDMDHENMFWYRQDPGLGLRLIYFSYDVKMKEKGDIPEGYSVSREKKERFSLILESASTNQTSMYLCASSQPFEKLFFGSGTQLSVL.

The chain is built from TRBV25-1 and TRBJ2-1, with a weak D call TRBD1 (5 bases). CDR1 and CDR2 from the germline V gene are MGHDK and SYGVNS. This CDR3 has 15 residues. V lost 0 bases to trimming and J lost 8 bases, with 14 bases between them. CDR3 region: CASSEYARAGDEQFF. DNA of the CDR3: TGTGCCAGCAGTGAATATGCCAGGGCTGGGGATGAGCAGTTCTTC.

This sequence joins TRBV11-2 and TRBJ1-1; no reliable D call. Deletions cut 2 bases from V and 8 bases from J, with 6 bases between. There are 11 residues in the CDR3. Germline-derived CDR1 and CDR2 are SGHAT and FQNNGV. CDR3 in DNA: TGTGCCAGCAGCTTAAAGACAGAAGCTTTCTTT. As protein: CASSLKTEAFF.

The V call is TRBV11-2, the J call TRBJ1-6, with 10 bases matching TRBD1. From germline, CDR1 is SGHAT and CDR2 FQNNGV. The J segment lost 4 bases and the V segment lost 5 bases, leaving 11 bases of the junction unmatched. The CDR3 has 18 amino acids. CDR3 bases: TGTGCCAGCAGCCATCCCTTGGGACAGGGGCTTTATAATTCACCCCTCCACTTT. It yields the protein CASSHPLGQGLYNSPLHF.

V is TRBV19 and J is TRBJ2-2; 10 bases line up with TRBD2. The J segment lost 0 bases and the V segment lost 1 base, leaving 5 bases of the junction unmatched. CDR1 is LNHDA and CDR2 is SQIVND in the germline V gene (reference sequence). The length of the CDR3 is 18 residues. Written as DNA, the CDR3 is TGTGCCAGTAGTATAGGGACTAGCGGAGCTTCGAACACCGGGGAGCTGTTTTTT. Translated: CASSIGTSGASNTGELFF. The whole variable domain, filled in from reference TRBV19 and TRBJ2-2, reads DGGITQSPKYLFRKEGQNVTLSCEQNLNHDAMYWYRQDPGQGLRLIYYSQIVNDFQKGDIAEGYSVSREKKESFPLTVTSAQKNPTAFYLCASSIGTSGASNTGELFFGEGSRLTVL.

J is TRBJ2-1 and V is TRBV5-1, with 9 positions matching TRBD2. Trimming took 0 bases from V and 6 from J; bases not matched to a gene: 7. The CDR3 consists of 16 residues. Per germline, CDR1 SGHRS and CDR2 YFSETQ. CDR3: CASSLVVLAGLNEQFF. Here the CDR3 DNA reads TGCGCCAGCAGCTTGGTGGTTCTAGCGGGGCTCAATGAGCAGTTCTTC.

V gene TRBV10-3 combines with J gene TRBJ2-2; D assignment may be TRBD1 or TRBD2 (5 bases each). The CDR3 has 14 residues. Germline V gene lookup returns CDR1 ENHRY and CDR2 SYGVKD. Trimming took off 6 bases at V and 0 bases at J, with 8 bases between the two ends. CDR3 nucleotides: TGTGCCATCAGGGGGGTTGCGAACACCGGGGAGCTGTTTTTT. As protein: CAIRGVANTGELFF.

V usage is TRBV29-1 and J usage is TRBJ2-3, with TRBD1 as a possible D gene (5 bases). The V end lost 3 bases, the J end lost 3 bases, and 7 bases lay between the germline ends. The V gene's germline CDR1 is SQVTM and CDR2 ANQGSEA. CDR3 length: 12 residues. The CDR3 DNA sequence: TGCAGCGTTGAGGACAAAACAGATACGCAGTATTTT. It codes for CSVEDKTDTQYF.

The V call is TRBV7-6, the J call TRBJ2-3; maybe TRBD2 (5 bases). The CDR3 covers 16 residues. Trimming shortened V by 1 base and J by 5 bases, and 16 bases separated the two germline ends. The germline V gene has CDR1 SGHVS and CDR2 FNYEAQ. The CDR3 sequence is CASSLVSGGGIDTQYF. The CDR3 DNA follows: TGTGCCAGCAGCTTAGTGTCAGGCGGAGGCATAGATACGCAGTATTTT.

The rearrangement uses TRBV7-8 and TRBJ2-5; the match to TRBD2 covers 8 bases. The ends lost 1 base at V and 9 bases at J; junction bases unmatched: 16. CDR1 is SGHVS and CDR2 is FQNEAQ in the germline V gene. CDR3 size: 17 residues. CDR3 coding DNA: TGTGCCAGCAGCTTAGTGGTAACAGATATCTCCGGGGGGGCCCAGTACTTC. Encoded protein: CASSLVVTDISGGAQYF.

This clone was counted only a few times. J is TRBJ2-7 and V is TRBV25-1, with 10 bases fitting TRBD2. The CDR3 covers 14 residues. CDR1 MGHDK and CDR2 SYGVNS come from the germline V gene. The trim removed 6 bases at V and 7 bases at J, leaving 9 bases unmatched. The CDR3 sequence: CASRGASGGLEQYF. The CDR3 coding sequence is TGTGCCAGCAGGGGGGCTAGCGGGGGTTTGGAGCAGTACTTC.

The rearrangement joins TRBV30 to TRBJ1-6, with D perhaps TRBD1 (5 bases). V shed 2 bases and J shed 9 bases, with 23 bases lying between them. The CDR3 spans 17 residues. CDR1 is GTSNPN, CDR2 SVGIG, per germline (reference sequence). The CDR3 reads CAWSSSRGTLAGSPLHF. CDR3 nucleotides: TGTGCCTGGAGTAGCAGCAGAGGGACTTTAGCAGGTTCACCCCTCCACTTT.

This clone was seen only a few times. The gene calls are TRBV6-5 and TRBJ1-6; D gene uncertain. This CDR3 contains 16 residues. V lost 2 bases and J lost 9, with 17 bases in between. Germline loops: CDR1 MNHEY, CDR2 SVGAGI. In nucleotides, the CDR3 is TGTGCCAGCAGTTACAGTCCGGGAGGTGGGATTTCACCCCTCCACTTT. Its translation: CASSYSPGGGISPLHF.

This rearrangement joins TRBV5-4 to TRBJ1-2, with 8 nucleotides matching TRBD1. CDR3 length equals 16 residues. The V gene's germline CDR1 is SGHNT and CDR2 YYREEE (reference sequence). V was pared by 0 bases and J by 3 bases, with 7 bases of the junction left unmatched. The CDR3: CASSLADRGGDYGYTF. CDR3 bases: TGTGCCAGCAGCTTGGCCGACAGGGGCGGGGACTATGGCTACACCTTC. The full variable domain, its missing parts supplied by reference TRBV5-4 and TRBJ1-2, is ETGVTQSPTHLIKTRGQQVTLRCSSQSGHNTVSWYQQALGQGPQFIFQYYREEENGRGNFPPRFSGLQFPNYSSELNVNALELDDSALYLCASSLADRGGDYGYTFGSGTRLTVV.

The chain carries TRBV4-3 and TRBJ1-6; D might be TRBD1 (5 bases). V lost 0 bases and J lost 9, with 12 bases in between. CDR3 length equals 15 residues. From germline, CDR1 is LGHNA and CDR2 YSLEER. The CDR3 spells CASSQEGRAGSPLHF. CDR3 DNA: TGCGCCAGCAGCCAAGAGGGCAGGGCGGGTTCACCCCTCCACTTT.

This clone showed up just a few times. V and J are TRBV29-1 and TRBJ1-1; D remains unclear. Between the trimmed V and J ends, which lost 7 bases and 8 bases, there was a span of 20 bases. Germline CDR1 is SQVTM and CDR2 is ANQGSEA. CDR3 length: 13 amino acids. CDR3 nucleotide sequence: TGCAGCGCTACGTTTCAATTAACAGAGGAAGCTTTCTTT. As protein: CSATFQLTEEAFF.

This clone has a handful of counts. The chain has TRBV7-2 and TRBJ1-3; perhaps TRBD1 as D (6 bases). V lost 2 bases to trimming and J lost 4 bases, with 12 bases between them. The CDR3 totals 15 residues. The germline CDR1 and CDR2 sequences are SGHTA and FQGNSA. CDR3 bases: TGTGCCAGCAGCTTAAGGGCAGGGGACGGAAACACCATATATTTT. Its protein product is CASSLRAGDGNTIYF.

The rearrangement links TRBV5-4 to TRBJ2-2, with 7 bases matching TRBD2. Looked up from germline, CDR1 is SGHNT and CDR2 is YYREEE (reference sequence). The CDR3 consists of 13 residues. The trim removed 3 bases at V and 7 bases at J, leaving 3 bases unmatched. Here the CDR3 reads CASSWGGNGELFF. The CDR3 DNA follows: TGTGCCAGCAGCTGGGGGGGGAACGGGGAGCTGTTTTTT. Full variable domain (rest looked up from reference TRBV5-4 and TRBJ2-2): ETGVTQSPTHLIKTRGQQVTLRCSSQSGHNTVSWYQQALGQGPQFIFQYYREEENGRGNFPPRFSGLQFPNYSSELNVNALELDDSALYLCASSWGGNGELFFGEGSRLTVL.

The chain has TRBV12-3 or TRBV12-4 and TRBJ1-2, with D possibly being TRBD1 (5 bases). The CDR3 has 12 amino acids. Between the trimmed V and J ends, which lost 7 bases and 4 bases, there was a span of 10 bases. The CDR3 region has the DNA TGTGCCAGCACCTTGGGGGGCTATGGCTACACCTTC. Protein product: CASTLGGYGYTF.

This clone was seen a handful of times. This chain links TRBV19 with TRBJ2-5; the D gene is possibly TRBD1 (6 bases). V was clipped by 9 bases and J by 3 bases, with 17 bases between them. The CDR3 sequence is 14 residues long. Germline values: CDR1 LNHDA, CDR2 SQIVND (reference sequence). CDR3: CASRVRGYEETQYF. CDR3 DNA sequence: TGTGCCAGCCGGGTCAGGGGCTATGAAGAGACCCAGTACTTC.

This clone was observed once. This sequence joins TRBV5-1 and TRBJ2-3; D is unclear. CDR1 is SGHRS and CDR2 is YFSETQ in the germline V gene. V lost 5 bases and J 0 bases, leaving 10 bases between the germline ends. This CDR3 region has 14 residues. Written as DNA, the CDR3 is TGCGCCAGCAGATCCGGCAGGAGCACAGATACGCAGTATTTT. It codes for CASRSGRSTDTQYF.

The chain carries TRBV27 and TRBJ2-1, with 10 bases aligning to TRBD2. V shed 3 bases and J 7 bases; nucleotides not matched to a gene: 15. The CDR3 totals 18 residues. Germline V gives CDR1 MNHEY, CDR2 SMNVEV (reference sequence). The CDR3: CASSFSKIVAGGLNEQFF. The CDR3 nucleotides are TGTGCCAGCAGTTTTAGTAAGATTGTAGCGGGAGGACTTAATGAGCAGTTCTTC.

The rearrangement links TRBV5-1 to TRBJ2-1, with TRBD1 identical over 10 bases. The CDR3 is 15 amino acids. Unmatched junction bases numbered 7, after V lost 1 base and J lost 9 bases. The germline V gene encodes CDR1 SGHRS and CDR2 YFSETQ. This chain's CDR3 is CASSLMRQGASEQFF. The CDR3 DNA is TGCGCCAGCAGCTTGATGAGACAGGGGGCTAGTGAGCAGTTCTTC.

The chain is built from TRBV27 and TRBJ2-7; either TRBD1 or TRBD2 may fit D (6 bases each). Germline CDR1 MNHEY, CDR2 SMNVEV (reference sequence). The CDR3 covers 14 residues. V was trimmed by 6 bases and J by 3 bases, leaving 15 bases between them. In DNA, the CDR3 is TGTGCCAGCAGATCTAAAGGGGGAGGCTACGAGCAGTACTTC. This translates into CASRSKGGGYEQYF.